This T cell receptor (beta chain) was sequenced for a study of blood T cell repertoires in COVID-19. Overall study: T cells, B-cell-depleted T cells, or PBMCs provided the cDNA or gDNA that served as material.

J gave up 6 bases and V 4 bases, and 7 bases lay outside the gene matches. The CDR3 is 15 amino acids. Germline-derived CDR1 and CDR2 are SGHNT and YENEEA. Assay: immunoSEQ multiplex PCR; the TCRdb copy retains only in-frame clones and omits some. The data show more than 200,000 clones, with 80% to 90% seen just once and around a tenth held by the top ten. This clone has more than one count but fewer than ten. Patients from Seattle were sampled longitudinally, starting during active infection. The rearrangement uses TRBV11-3 and TRBJ2-7, with TRBD2 matching over 12 bases. The receptor was isolated from a man between 45 and 60 years old with COVID-19, enrolled during active disease. The sequencing input was peripheral blood. Written as DNA, the CDR3 is TGTGCCAGCAGCTCCCGACTAGCGGGAGAAGGCGAGCAGTACTTC. The encoded protein is CASSSRLAGEGEQYF.